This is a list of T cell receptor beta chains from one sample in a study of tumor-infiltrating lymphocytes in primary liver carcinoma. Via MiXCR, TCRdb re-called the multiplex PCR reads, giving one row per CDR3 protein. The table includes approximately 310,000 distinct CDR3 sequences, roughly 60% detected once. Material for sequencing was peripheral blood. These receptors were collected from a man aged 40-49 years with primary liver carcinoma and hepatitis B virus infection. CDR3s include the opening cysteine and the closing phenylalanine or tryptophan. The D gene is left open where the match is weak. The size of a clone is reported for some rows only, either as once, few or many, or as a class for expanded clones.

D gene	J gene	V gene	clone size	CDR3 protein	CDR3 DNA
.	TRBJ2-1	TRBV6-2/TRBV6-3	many	CASSGSILGRGPYNEQFF	TGTGCCAGCAGTGGTTCCATACTGGGTAGAGGACCCTACAATGAGCAGTTCTTC
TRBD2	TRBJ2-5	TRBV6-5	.	CASSYPGREVSETQYF	TGCGCCAGCAGCTACCCCGGGCGGGAGGTGAGTGAGACCCAGTACTTC
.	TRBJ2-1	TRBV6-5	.	CASRRGVWEDNEQFF	TGTGCCAGCCGTCGCGGGGTGTGGGAGGACAATGAGCAGTTCTTC
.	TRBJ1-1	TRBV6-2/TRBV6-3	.	CASSYGGIIDAFF	TGTGCCAGCAGTTACGGGGGAATAATCGATGCTTTCTTT
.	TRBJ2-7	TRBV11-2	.	CASSLDQGENYEQYF	TGTGCCAGCAGCTTGGACCAGGGAGAGAACTACGAGCAGTACTTC
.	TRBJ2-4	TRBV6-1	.	CASSTGGPKNIQYF	TGTGCCAGCAGTACCGGGGGCCCTAAAAACATTCAGTACTTC
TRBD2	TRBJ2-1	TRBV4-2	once	CVSSQDGGLAANNEQFF	TGTGTCAGCAGCCAAGACGGGGGACTAGCGGCCAACAATGAGCAGTTCTTC
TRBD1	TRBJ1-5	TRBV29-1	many	CSLRGRRGQPQHF	TGCAGCCTCAGGGGGCGCCGCGGTCAGCCCCAGCATTTT
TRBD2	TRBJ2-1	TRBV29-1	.	CSVLGLLVYNEQFF	TGCAGCGTCCTGGGACTATTGGTCTACAATGAGCAGTTCTTC
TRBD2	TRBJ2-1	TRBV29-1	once	CSVLSGRECEQFF	TGCAGCGTTCTATCGGGGAGGGAATGTGAGCAGTTCTTC
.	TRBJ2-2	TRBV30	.	CAWSIGGELFF	TGTGCCTGGAGTATCGGCGGGGAGCTGTTTTTT
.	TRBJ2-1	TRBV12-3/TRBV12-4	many	CASSPPISSYNEQFF	TGTGCCAGCAGTCCTCCTATAAGCTCCTACAATGAGCAGTTCTTC
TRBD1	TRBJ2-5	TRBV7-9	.	CASSFTGGETQYF	TGTGCCAGCAGCTTTACAGGGGGAGAGACCCAGTACTTC
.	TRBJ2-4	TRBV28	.	CASSLAGVGIQYF	TGTGCCAGCAGTTTAGCAGGGGTTGGCATTCAGTACTTC
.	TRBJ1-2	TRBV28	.	CASNQGGNGYSYTF	TGTGCCAGCAACCAAGGAGGGAACGGGTATAGCTACACCTTC
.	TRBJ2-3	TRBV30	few	CAWSMNMRTDTQYF	TGTGCCTGGAGTATGAATATGCGCACAGATACGCAGTATTTT
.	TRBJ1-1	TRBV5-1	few	CASSSYDPRAEAFF	TGCGCCAGCAGCTCGTACGACCCGAGGGCTGAAGCTTTCTTT
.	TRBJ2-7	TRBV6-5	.	CASSSGGGTYELYF	TGTGCCAGCAGTTCGGGGGGCGGAACCTACGAGCTGTACTTC
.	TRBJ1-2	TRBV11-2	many	CASSLWGQGYTF	TGTGCCAGCAGCTTGTGGGGGCAAGGCTACACCTTC
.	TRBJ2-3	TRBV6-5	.	CASSPREGGTDTQYF	TGTGCCAGTAGTCCACGAGAGGGGGGCACAGATACGCAGTATTTT
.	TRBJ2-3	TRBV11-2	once	CDSNTRRQPDTQYF	TGTGACAGCAATACTAGGCGTCAGCCAGATACGCAGTATTTT
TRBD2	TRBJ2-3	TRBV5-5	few	CASSLVAGGKDTQYF	TGTGCCAGCAGCCTGGTAGCGGGAGGGAAGGATACGCAGTATTTT
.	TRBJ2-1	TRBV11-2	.	CVSSPRRETNEQFF	TGTGTCAGCAGCCCAAGGAGGGAGACCAATGAGCAGTTCTTC
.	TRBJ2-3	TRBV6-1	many	CASSDIADTQYF	TGTGCCAGCAGTGATATAGCGGATACGCAGTATTTT
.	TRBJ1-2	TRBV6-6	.	CASVAGNGYTF	TGTGCCAGCGTCGCAGGGAACGGCTACACCTTC
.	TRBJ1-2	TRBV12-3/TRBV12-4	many	CASSWTENYGYTF	TGTGCCAGCAGCTGGACCGAGAACTATGGCTACACCTTC
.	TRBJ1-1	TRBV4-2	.	CANSHDGGRTEAFF	TGTGCCAACAGCCACGATGGGGGGCGGACTGAAGCTTTCTTT
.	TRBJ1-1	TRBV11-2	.	CASSLARNAEAFF	TGCGCCAGCAGCTTAGCAAGGAACGCTGAAGCTTTCTTT
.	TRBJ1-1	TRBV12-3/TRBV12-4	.	CASSSGTNNTEAFF	TGTGCCAGCAGTTCCGGGACAAATAACACTGAAGCTTTCTTT
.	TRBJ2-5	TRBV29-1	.	CNVLTSGEIQYF	TGCAACGTTCTGACAAGCGGAGAGATCCAGTACTTC
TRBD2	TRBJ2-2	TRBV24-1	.	CATSDRGLAGVTGELFF	TGTGCCACCAGTGATAGGGGACTAGCGGGCGTCACCGGGGAGCTGTTTTTT
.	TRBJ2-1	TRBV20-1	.	CSESSRYNEQFF	TGCAGTGAGTCGTCGAGATACAATGAACAGTTCTTC
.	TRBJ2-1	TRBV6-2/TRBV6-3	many	CASRPLAPTHNEQFF	TGTGCCAGCAGACCTCTAGCCCCAACCCACAATGAGCAGTTCTTC
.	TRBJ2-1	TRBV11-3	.	CARSLNANVRFF	TGTGCCAGGAGCTTAAATGCCAATGTGCGGTTCTTC
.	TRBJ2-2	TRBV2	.	CARRDTNTGELFF	TGTGCCCGCCGGGACACCAACACCGGGGAGCTGTTTTTT
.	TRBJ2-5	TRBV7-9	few	CASSFKETQYF	TGTGCCAGTAGCTTTAAAGAGACCCAGTACTTC
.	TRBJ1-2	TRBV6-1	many	CASSELGGNYGYTF	TGTGCCAGCAGTGAACTGGGGGGTAACTATGGCTACACCTTC
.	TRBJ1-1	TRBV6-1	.	CASTEQAGRQALF	TGTGCCAGCACTGAACAGGCAGGGCGTCAGGCTTTGTTT
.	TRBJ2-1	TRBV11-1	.	CTSSLSTSTVGYNEQFF	TGTACCAGCAGCTTAAGCACGTCAACTGTAGGGTACAATGAGCAGTTCTTC
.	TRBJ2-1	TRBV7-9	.	CASSLLSPVEQFF	TGTGCCAGCAGCTTACTCTCTCCCGTTGAGCAGTTCTTC
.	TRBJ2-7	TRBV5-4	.	CASREREGSVEQYF	TGTGCCAGCAGAGAAAGGGAAGGTTCTGTGGAGCAGTACTTC
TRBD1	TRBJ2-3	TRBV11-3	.	CVSSFRGTDTQYF	TGTGTCAGCAGCTTCAGGGGGACAGATACGCAGTATTTT
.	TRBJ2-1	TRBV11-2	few	CASSLDYGLSNEQFF	TGTGCCAGCAGCTTAGATTATGGGCTATCCAATGAGCAGTTCTTC
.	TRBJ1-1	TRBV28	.	CASRDGPTAFF	TGTGCCAGCCGGGACGGCCCCACGGCTTTCTTT
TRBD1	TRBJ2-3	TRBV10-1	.	CASSVGTAYTDTRYF	TGCGCCAGCAGCGTTGGGACAGCCTACACAGATACGCGGTATTTT
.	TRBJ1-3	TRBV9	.	CASSVAGASGNTIYF	TGTGCCAGCAGCGTAGCCGGTGCCTCTGGAAACACCATATATTTT
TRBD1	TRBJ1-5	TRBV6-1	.	CASRTGTGGRQSQHF	TGTGCCAGCAGAACCGGGACAGGGGGCCGCCAGTCCCAACATTTT
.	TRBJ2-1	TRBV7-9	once	CAGSLDHKQFF	TGTGCCGGCAGCTTAGACCATAAGCAGTTCTTC
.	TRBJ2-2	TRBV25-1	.	CASSESANTGELFF	TGTGCCAGCAGTGAATCGGCGAACACCGGGGAGCTGTTTTTT
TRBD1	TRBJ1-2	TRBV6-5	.	CASSSQQGASDGYTF	TGTGCCAGCAGTTCCCAACAGGGGGCGTCGGACGGCTACACCTTT
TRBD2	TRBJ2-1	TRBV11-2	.	CVSSLWEGRDEQFF	TGTGTCAGTAGCTTATGGGAGGGCCGAGATGAGCAGTTCTTC
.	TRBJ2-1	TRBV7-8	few	CASSLSSSSYNEQFF	TGTGCCAGCAGCTTATCCTCAAGCTCCTACAATGAGCAGTTCTTC
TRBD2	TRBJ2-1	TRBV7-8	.	CASSLARPAGGLGEQFF	TGTGCCAGCAGCTTAGCGCGTCCGGCGGGAGGGCTAGGCGAGCAGTTCTTC
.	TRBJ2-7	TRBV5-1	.	CASSLQSGTYEQCF	TGCGCCAGCAGCTTGCAGAGCGGAACCTACGAGCAGTGCTTC
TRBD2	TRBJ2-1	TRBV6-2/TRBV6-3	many	CASSYSNGRSSYNEQFF	TGTGCCAGCAGTTACTCGAACGGGAGGAGCTCCTACAATGAGCAGTTCTTC